This TCR beta chain was captured by sequencing in a study of identical twins. TCRdb recomputed calls from the 5' RACE reads with MiXCR, one row per CDR3 protein. Among a few hundred thousand distinct CDR3 sequences listed, about 8.3% were seen once. All donors were healthy Caucasians. This clonotype has a count of ten or more. This sample also appeared in a second study, on yellow fever vaccine responses in identical twins.

The TCR sequence derives from a woman under 30 in good health. The sequenced sample consisted of CD8+ T cells sorted from blood.

The CDR3 nucleotides are TGTGCCAGCAGCCACCGGACAGGGGACAATGAGCAGTTCTTC. This sequence encodes CASSHRTGDNEQFF. The chain couples TRBV14 to TRBJ2-1, with 9 positions matching TRBD1. CDR1 is SGHDN and CDR2 is FVKESK in the germline V gene. This CDR3 is 14 amino acids long. V shed 3 bases, J shed 5 bases, and the junction held 2 bases outside the gene matches.